The 21 T cell receptor beta chains in this list originate from one sample, sequenced in a study of human T cells and chemical hapten exposure. TCRdb re-analysed the RACE reads in MiXCR, keeping a single row per CDR3 protein. The repertoire holds roughly 380,000 distinct CDR3 sequences, with 4% to 6% as singletons. The time point: pre-sensitization, week 0. Treatment indicated: therapeutic diphenylcyclopropenone sensitization with weekly scalp DPC. Source: whole blood, taken in connection with sensitization to the hapten diphenylcyclopropenone (DPC). Source of these receptors: a woman in her 50s with alopecia areata. Some clones in this sample may be carry-over from other donors' samples.

This clonotype was found a few times. An end of the junction differs from the germline gene, which may be a read error. The J gene is TRBJ1-3, the V gene TRBV7-2; D is ambiguous. The CDR3 length is 15 residues. Germline V gene sequence: CDR1 SGHTA, CDR2 FQGNSA. The CDR3 DNA reads TGTGCCAGCAGCTTAGTATCTGGTTCTGAAAACACCATATATTTT. Residues: CASSLVSGSENTIYF.

This clonotype was observed many times. V gene TRBV10-3 combines with J gene TRBJ1-1; no clear D. V was trimmed by 1 base and J by 4 bases, leaving 10 bases between them. Germline V lookup: CDR1 ENHRY, CDR2 SYGVKD. The CDR3 runs 14 residues. This CDR3 is CAISELGSPTEAFF. The CDR3 DNA is TGTGCCATCAGTGAGTTAGGGAGCCCCACTGAAGCTTTCTTT.

In its sample, this clonotype was seen a few times. The V call is TRBV21-1, the J call TRBJ2-7; the D call TRBD1 from the table was never checked on the DNA. TRBV21-1 is a pseudogene segment. The CDR3 sequence is 14 residues long. CDR3 coding DNA: TGTGCCAGCAGCACCCGGGCCGCGTTCTACGAGCAGTACTTC. Protein: CASSTRAAFYEQYF.

This clonotype was seen more than once but under ten times. The chain joins TRBV24-1 to TRBJ2-1; maybe TRBD2 (6 bases). Trimming stripped 3 bases from V and 4 bases from J, with 24 bases between. The CDR3 runs to 19 residues. The V gene's germline CDR1 is KGHDR and CDR2 SFDVKD. The CDR3 protein is CATSDRRSQVGGPYNEQFF. The DNA for the CDR3 is TGTGCCACCAGTGATCGCCGATCTCAGGTGGGAGGACCATACAATGAGCAGTTCTTC.

This clonotype came up many times. The chain is built from TRBV12-3 or TRBV12-4 and TRBJ2-7; 12 nucleotides match TRBD1. The CDR3 loop spans 14 amino acids. J lost 7 bases, V lost 6 bases, and 7 bases had no gene match. The CDR3 reads CASRPGTGGGEQYF. CDR3 in DNA: TGTGCCAGCAGACCCGGGACAGGGGGCGGTGAGCAGTACTTC.

The rearrangement links TRBV7-9 to TRBJ1-1, with D possibly TRBD1 on 5 matching bases. This CDR3 has 15 residues. The ends were cut back, 5 bases at V and 1 base at J, with 14 bases in the middle. Germline CDR1 and CDR2: SEHNR and FQNEAQ (reference sequence). CDR3 region: CASSLDNGANTEAFF. DNA for the CDR3: TGTGCCAGCAGCCTAGATAACGGGGCGAACACTGAAGCTTTCTTT.

In this sample, this clonotype turned up a few times. The chain combines TRBV2 with TRBJ1-5; D gene uncertain. This CDR3 is 15 amino acids long. CDR1 and CDR2 from the germline V gene are SNHLY and FYNNEI. V was cut by 6 bases and J by 3 bases, with 15 bases left in between. The CDR3 region is CASRVGQTTNQPQHF. In DNA, the CDR3 is TGTGCCAGCAGGGTTGGTCAGACTACCAATCAGCCCCAGCATTTT.

V gene TRBV13 combines with J gene TRBJ1-6; D uncertain. This CDR3 contains 15 residues. Germline V CDR1 and CDR2: PRHDT, FYEKMQ (reference sequence). V dropped 4 bases and J dropped 7 bases, with 14 bases sitting between them. CDR3 nucleotides: TGTGCCAGCAGCTCCTCTTTAAATCCCAATTCACCCCTCCACTTT. This codes for CASSSSLNPNSPLHF.

Only a few counts were recorded for this clonotype. The chain joins TRBV20-1 to TRBJ1-5, with 8 bases aligning to TRBD1. The ends lost 0 bases at V and 6 bases at J; junction bases unmatched: 10. Germline CDR1 and CDR2: DFQATT and SNEGSKA (reference sequence). The CDR3 runs 16 residues. CDR3 protein: CSAREDRENFRQPQHF. DNA of the CDR3: TGCAGTGCTAGAGAGGACAGGGAGAATTTTCGTCAGCCCCAGCATTTT.

J is TRBJ2-3 and V is TRBV29-1; D unclear. V was shortened by 6 bases and J by 2 bases, with 15 bases between the two germline ends. There are 14 residues in the CDR3. CDR1 SQVTM and CDR2 ANQGSEA come from the germline V gene. CDR3 loop: CSVCFSINTDTQYF. For the CDR3, the DNA is TGCAGCGTCTGCTTCAGTATCAACACAGATACGCAGTATTTT.

This clonotype appeared many times. The CDR3: CASTAGANQPQHF. DNA for the CDR3: TGTGCCAGCACCGCGGGCGCCAATCAGCCCCAGCATTTT. This chain links TRBV6-5 with TRBJ1-5; D uncertain. The CDR3 is 13 residues long. Trimming removed 7 bases from V and 3 bases from J, with 10 bases in between. Per the germline V gene, CDR1 is MNHEY and CDR2 is SVGAGI.

The chain is built from TRBV20-1 and TRBJ1-1; D is unclear. Germline lookup yields CDR1 DFQATT and CDR2 SNEGSKA (reference sequence). The germline V and J ends were trimmed by 1 base and 3 bases, with 9 bases remaining between them. This CDR3 has 13 amino acids. The CDR3 protein is CSARGHRDTEAFF. The CDR3 DNA reads TGCAGTGCTAGAGGGCACCGAGACACTGAAGCTTTCTTT.

The rearrangement joins TRBV7-8 to TRBJ2-5; the match to TRBD2 covers 14 bases. CDR1 and CDR2 (germline): SGHVS, FQNEAQ. J was trimmed by 4 bases and V by 5 bases; bases with no gene match: 6. The CDR3 is 16 residues long. DNA for the CDR3: TGTGCCAGCAGCCCGGGACTAGCGGGAGTGCGAGAGACCCAGTACTTC. Its protein is CASSPGLAGVRETQYF.

In its sample, this clonotype was seen many times. The V and J genes are TRBV20-1 and TRBJ2-2; the D gene is possibly TRBD1 (6 bases). The CDR3 is made up of 12 amino acids. The germline gives CDR1 DFQATT, CDR2 SNEGSKA (reference sequence). V was shortened by 8 bases and J by 4 bases, with 11 bases between the two germline ends. In nucleotides, the CDR3 is TGCAGTCAGGGGTTGGGCACCGGGGAGCTGTTTTTT. This codes for CSQGLGTGELFF.

The table lists this clonotype with many counts. J is TRBJ2-3 and V is TRBV5-1; tentatively, D is TRBD2 (6 bases). This CDR3 comprises 15 residues. Germline-derived CDR1 and CDR2 are SGHRS and YFSETQ. V lost 2 bases, J lost 2 bases, and 12 bases lay in between. CDR3 nucleotide sequence: TGCGCCAGCAGCTTTGGCCGGGGGTACACAGATACGCAGTATTTT. This sequence encodes CASSFGRGYTDTQYF.

In its sample, this clonotype was seen a few times. Germline is not matched at one junction end, which may reflect a read error. The CDR3 DNA reads TGCAGTGCAAGAGAAGTCTCCCTCCCAGGCACCACTTTCTTT. This sequence encodes CSAREVSLPGTTFF. The chain joins TRBV20-1 to TRBJ1-1; D is uncertain. The CDR3 sequence is 14 residues long. In germline, CDR1 is DFQATT, CDR2 SNEGSKA (reference sequence).

The chain couples TRBV5-5 to TRBJ1-4, with unresolved D. Looked up from germline, CDR1 is SGHKS and CDR2 is YYEKEE (reference sequence). Trimming removed 4 bases at V and 7 bases at J, with 17 bases between. CDR3 length: 15 amino acids. In DNA, the CDR3 is TGTGCCAGCAGCGGGTCTGGGCCGAGCTCTGAAAAACTGTTTTTT. It translates to CASSGSGPSSEKLFF. Based on the CDR3 plus reference TRBV5-5 and TRBJ1-4, the full variable domain is DAGVTQSPTHLIKTRGQQVTLRCSPISGHKSVSWYQQVLGQGPQFIFQYYEKEERGRGNFPDRFSARQFPNYSSELNVNALLLGDSALYLCASSGSGPSSEKLFFGSGTQLSVL.

This clonotype was observed at least ten times. The chain employs TRBV12-3 or TRBV12-4 and TRBJ2-1; 14 positions agree with TRBD2. The CDR3 is 16 residues long. After removal of 3 bases from V and 10 bases from J, the junction contained 8 bases not matched to a gene. CDR3 residues: CASSFFGLAGGGEQFF. The CDR3 DNA reads TGTGCCAGCAGTTTCTTTGGACTAGCGGGAGGAGGGGAGCAGTTCTTC.

At least ten counts were recorded for this clonotype. The V and J genes are TRBV5-1 and TRBJ2-5, with D maybe TRBD2 (5 bases). Germline assignment: CDR1 SGHRS and CDR2 YFSETQ. The length of the CDR3 is 13 residues. V lost 0 bases and J 3 bases, leaving 6 bases between the germline ends. CDR3 amino acids: CASSLDGEETQYF. For the CDR3, the DNA is TGCGCCAGCAGCTTGGACGGGGAAGAGACCCAGTACTTC.

Ten or more counts support this clonotype. The chain is built from TRBV20-1 and TRBJ1-6; D not certain. V was clipped by 4 bases and J by 8 bases, with 12 bases between them. This CDR3 has 13 amino acids. Looked up from germline, CDR1 is DFQATT and CDR2 is SNEGSKA (reference sequence). CDR3 coding DNA: TGCAGTGCTAACGGGCACATGGATTCACCCCTCCACTTT. This encodes CSANGHMDSPLHF.

This clonotype has only a few counts. The genes are TRBV28 and TRBJ1-2; 8 bases are a match to TRBD1. In germline, CDR1 is MDHEN, CDR2 SYDVKM. V gave up 6 bases and J gave up 6 bases; unmatched junction bases: 9. This CDR3 is built from 14 residues. CDR3 loop: CASSTLDRGHGYTF. CDR3 DNA: TGTGCCAGCAGCACCCTAGACAGGGGCCATGGCTACACCTTC.